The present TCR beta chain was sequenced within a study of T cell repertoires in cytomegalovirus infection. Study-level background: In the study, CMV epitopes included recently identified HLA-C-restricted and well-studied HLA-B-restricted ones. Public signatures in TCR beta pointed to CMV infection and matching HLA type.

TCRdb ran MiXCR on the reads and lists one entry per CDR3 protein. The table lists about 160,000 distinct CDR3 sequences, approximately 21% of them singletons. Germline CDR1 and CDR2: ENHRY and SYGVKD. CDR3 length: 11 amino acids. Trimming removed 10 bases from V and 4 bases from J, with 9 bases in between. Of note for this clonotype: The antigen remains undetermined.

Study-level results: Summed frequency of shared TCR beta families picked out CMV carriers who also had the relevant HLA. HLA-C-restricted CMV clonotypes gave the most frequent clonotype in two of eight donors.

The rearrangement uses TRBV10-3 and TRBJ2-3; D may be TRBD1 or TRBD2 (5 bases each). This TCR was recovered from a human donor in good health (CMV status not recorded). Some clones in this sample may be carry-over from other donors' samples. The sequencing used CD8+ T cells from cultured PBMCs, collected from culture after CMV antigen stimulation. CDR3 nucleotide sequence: TGTGCCACCAGGGACGCAGATACGCAGTATTTT. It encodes CATRDADTQYF.